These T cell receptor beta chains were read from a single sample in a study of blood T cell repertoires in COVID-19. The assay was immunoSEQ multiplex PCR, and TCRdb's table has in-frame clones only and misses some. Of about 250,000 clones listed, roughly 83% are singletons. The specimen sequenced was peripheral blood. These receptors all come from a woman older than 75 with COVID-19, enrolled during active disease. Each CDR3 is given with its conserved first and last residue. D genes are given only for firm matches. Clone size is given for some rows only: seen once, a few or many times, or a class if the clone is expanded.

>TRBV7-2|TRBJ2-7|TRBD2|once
CASSSLAGFSYEQYF
TGTGCCAGCAGCTCCCTAGCGGGGTTCTCCTACGAGCAGTACTTC
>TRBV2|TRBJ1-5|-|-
CACRGGAGSNQPQHF
TGTGCCTGTCGAGGGGGGGCAGGGAGCAATCAGCCCCAGCATTTT
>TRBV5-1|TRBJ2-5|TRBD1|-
CASSPTGWETQYF
TGCGCCAGCAGCCCGACAGGGTGGGAGACCCAGTACTTC
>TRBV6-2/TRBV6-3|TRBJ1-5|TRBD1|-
CASSDGQGRNQPQHF
TGTGCCAGCAGCGACGGACAGGGCCGCAATCAGCCCCAGCATTTT
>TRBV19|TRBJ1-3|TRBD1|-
CASKVSGGLGNTIYF
TGTGCCAGTAAAGTCTCAGGGGGCTTAGGAAACACCATATATTTT
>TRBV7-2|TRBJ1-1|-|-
CASRLQGRAFF
TGTGCCAGCCGCCTTCAGGGGCGAGCTTTCTTT
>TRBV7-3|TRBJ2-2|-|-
CASGQSFSNTGELFF
TGTGCCAGCGGACAGAGTTTTTCGAACACCGGGGAGCTGTTTTTT
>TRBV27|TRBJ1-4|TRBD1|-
CASSLWGQGVEKLFF
TGTGCCAGCAGTTTATGGGGCCAGGGGGTTGAAAAACTGTTTTTT
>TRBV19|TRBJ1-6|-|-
CASSIEGTYNSPLHF
TGTGCCAGTAGTATTGAGGGTACCTATAATTCACCCCTCCACTTT
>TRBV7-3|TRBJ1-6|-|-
CASSRGGTDNSPLHF
TGTGCCAGCAGTAGGGGAGGGACCGATAATTCACCCCTCCACTTT
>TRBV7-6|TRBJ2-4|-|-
CASSSSGMDKNIQYF
TGTGCCAGCAGCTCCTCCGGGATGGACAAAAACATTCAGTACTTC
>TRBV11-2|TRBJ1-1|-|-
CASSSTIQVWRTEAFF
TGTGCCAGCAGCTCCACGATACAGGTATGGCGGACTGAAGCTTTCTTT
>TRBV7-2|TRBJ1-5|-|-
CASSKGDYQPQHF
TGTGCCAGCAGCAAAGGAGACTATCAGCCCCAGCATTTT
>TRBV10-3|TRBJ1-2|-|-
CAIRTEQGLGIGYTF
TGTGCCATCAGGACAGAACAGGGATTGGGAATCGGCTACACCTTC
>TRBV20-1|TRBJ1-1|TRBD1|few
CSASGYRGQNTEAFF
TGCAGTGCTAGTGGGTACAGGGGGCAGAACACTGAAGCTTTCTTT
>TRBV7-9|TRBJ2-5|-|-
CASSPTQANSQETQYF
TGTGCCAGCAGCCCAACTCAAGCCAACAGCCAAGAGACCCAGTACTTC